Listed below are T cell receptor beta chains from one sample, sequenced in a study of regulatory T cells in long-lasting Graves disease. TCRdb analysed the multiplex PCR reads with MiXCR anew, one entry per CDR3 protein. This sample has 390,000 or so distinct CDR3 sequences; roughly 24% occur once, and the top ten carry about 27%. The source material was peripheral blood mononuclear cells (PBMCs), sampled when the disease was refractory, from a patient treated with antithyroid drugs. Receptors originate from a woman in her forties with Graves disease. Each CDR3 is given with its conserved first and last residue. A D gene is named only where the DNA matches it firmly. Expanded clones are given a class, and other clones once, few, many or no size at all.

j_call	d_call	v_call	clone_size	cdr3_nt	cdr3_aa
TRBJ1-3	NA	TRBV29-1	few	TGCAGCGTCGTTGAGTTGTCGGGAAGAGGAAACACCATATATTTT	CSVVELSGRGNTIYF
TRBJ2-7	NA	TRBV25-1	NA	TGTGCCAGCAGTTTTTCCGGGACGCACCGCTTC	CASSFSGTHRF
TRBJ1-1	NA	TRBV28	many	TGTGCCAGCAGTCACGCCAGGGGATGGGTGTGGGCTTTCTTT	CASSHARGWVWAFF
TRBJ1-1	NA	TRBV28	many	TGTGCCAGCAGTTTACTCCAGGGGCCGAACACTGAAGCTTTCTTT	CASSLLQGPNTEAFF
TRBJ1-1	NA	TRBV11-2	many	TGTGCCAGCAGCTTAGCTACAGGTTCCGAAGCTTTCTTT	CASSLATGSEAFF
TRBJ2-5	TRBD2	TRBV20-1	few	TGCAGTGCCCTCCATTGGGTGAAACTTAGCGGGAACCAAGAGACCCAGTACTTC	CSALHWVKLSGNQETQYF
TRBJ2-6	NA	TRBV5-1	few	TGCGCCAGCAGCTTGAGACAGTGGGGGGCCTCTGGGGCCAACGTCCTGACTTTC	CASSLRQWGASGANVLTF
TRBJ1-4	TRBD1	TRBV4-2	NA	TGTGCCAGCAGCCATATTCCGACAGGGGTGAGCTATAATGAAAAACTGTTTTTT	CASSHIPTGVSYNEKLFF
TRBJ2-7	NA	TRBV29-1	many	TGCAGCGTTGAAGCTACTGTGCAGACAGGCTACGAGCAATACTTC	CSVEATVQTGYEQYF
TRBJ2-1	NA	TRBV11-2	NA	TGTGCCAGCAGCTTCCCCTACTACAATGAGCAGTTCTTC	CASSFPYYNEQFF
TRBJ2-5	NA	TRBV10-3	few	TGTGCCATCGCTCAGACTAGTTCGGGAGAGACCCAGTACTTC	CAIAQTSSGETQYF
TRBJ2-2	NA	TRBV20-1	many	TGCAGTGCTAGGGGGCGGAACACCGGGGAGCTGTTTTTT	CSARGRNTGELFF
TRBJ1-5	NA	TRBV12-3/TRBV12-4	many	TGTGCCAGCAGTTTCTGGGGCGGGGTGAATCAGCCCCAGCATTTT	CASSFWGGVNQPQHF
TRBJ2-2	NA	TRBV6-4	few	TGTGCCAGCAGACCTCGACCGGGCGACACCGGGGAGCTGTTTTTT	CASRPRPGDTGELFF
TRBJ2-7	NA	TRBV6-6	once	TGTGCCAGCAGTTACTCGGTGCACGGCTACGAGCAGTACTTC	CASSYSVHGYEQYF
TRBJ2-1	TRBD2	TRBV7-2	NA	TGTGCCAGCAGCTTAGGTAATAGCGGGACCCACAATGAGCAGTTCTTC	CASSLGNSGTHNEQFF
TRBJ2-7	NA	TRBV2	NA	TGTGCCAGCAGCGCGACACGGCCTCTACGCGAGCAGTACTTC	CASSATRPLREQYF
TRBJ1-4	NA	TRBV14	NA	TGTCCCAGCAGCCAAGAATTGTGGGGAGATAATGAAAAACTGTTTTTT	CPSSQELWGDNEKLFF
TRBJ1-1	NA	TRBV12-3/TRBV12-4	many	TGTGCCAGCAGTTTCGGGGGGCTAGGCACTGAAGCTTTCTTT	CASSFGGLGTEAFF
TRBJ2-7	TRBD1	TRBV10-2	NA	TGCGCCAGCAGATGGGACAGGGGCTTCTACGAGCAGTACTTC	CASRWDRGFYEQYF
TRBJ2-1	NA	TRBV6-1	many	TGTGCCAGCAGTGAACAGGGGAGATCCAGCAATGAGCAGTTCTTC	CASSEQGRSSNEQFF
TRBJ1-1	NA	TRBV20-1	NA	TGCAGTGCTAGGTGGCGGGGGGTGAACACTGAAGCTTTCTTT	CSARWRGVNTEAFF
TRBJ1-5	NA	TRBV7-2	NA	TGTGCCAGCAGCTTTCCGGGGCAGCCCCAGCATTTT	CASSFPGQPQHF
TRBJ2-5	NA	TRBV4-2	once	TGTGCCAGCAGCCTAAAGGAAGACCAAGAGACCCAGTACTTC	CASSLKEDQETQYF
TRBJ2-5	NA	TRBV28	NA	TGTGCCAGCAGGGACGGGGTCAAAGAGACCCAGTACTTC	CASRDGVKETQYF
TRBJ1-2	NA	TRBV7-9	few	TGTGCCAGCAGCCCCACGGGGCAGTATGGCTACACCTTC	CASSPTGQYGYTF
TRBJ2-7	NA	TRBV20-1	NA	TGCAGTGCTGCCGGTCGACCCTACGAGCAGTACTTC	CSAAGRPYEQYF
TRBJ2-5	TRBD2	TRBV29-1	NA	TGCAGCGTTGACCGGACTAGCAGTGAGACCCAGTACTTC	CSVDRTSSETQYF
TRBJ1-5	NA	TRBV7-2	NA	TGTGCCAGCAGCTTAGTTAGTGGGTTTCGCAATCAGCCCCAGCATTTT	CASSLVSGFRNQPQHF
TRBJ2-2	TRBD1	TRBV5-1	once	TGCGCCAGCAGCTTGGGAGTCGGGACAGGGAACACCGGGGAGCTGTTTTTT	CASSLGVGTGNTGELFF
TRBJ1-5	TRBD1	TRBV5-6	many	TGTGCCAGCAGCTTCGGACAGGGAGGTCAGCCCCAGCATTTT	CASSFGQGGQPQHF
TRBJ2-7	TRBD2	TRBV7-2	few	TGTGCCAGCACATGGGGTGTAGCGGGAGGGTTAGAGCAGTACTTC	CASTWGVAGGLEQYF
TRBJ2-7	NA	TRBV6-5	few	TGTGCCAGCAGTTACGGGCCTGAGCTCTTCTACGAGCAGTACTTC	CASSYGPELFYEQYF
TRBJ1-5	NA	TRBV28	many	TGTGCCAGCAGTTGGGGGACAAGCAGCAATCAGCCCCAGCATTTT	CASSWGTSSNQPQHF
TRBJ2-7	NA	TRBV11-2	many	TGTGCCAGCATACATTTTGAGCGGACGTACGAGCAGTACTTC	CASIHFERTYEQYF
TRBJ2-4	TRBD2	TRBV7-2	many	TGTGCCAGCAGCTCCCTAGCGGGAGTTGGCAAAAACATTCAGTACTTC	CASSSLAGVGKNIQYF
TRBJ2-7	TRBD2	TRBV7-3	many	TGTGCCAGCAGCCCTCAGGGTAGCGGGAGTCACGAGCAGTACTTC	CASSPQGSGSHEQYF
TRBJ2-7	NA	TRBV5-1	few	TGCGCCAGCAGCTTGGGTGGGACAATCTACGAGCAGTACTTC	CASSLGGTIYEQYF
TRBJ2-7	TRBD1	TRBV13	few	TGTGCCAGCAGCTCGCGGACAGGGGAGTATCAAGGAGCCTACGAGCAGTACTTC	CASSSRTGEYQGAYEQYF
TRBJ1-1	NA	TRBV3-1	few	TGTGCCAGCAGCCCGGGACTCCAGAACACTGAAGCTTTCTTT	CASSPGLQNTEAFF
TRBJ1-1	NA	TRBV9	few	TGTGCCAGCAGCCGTAGGACTTGGACCGCCGGCTCTGAAGCTTTCTTT	CASSRRTWTAGSEAFF
TRBJ1-2	NA	TRBV27	many	TGTGCCAGCAGGCCTACCGGGACTTCTAATGGCTACACCTTC	CASRPTGTSNGYTF
TRBJ2-5	TRBD2	TRBV20-1	NA	TGCAGTGCTAGGAAAGCGGGACTAGCGTTGGTGGAGACCCAGTACTTC	CSARKAGLALVETQYF
TRBJ1-1	TRBD1	TRBV9	NA	TGTGCCAGCAGCGCTCAACAGGGGGTAAGCACTGAAGCTTTCTTT	CASSAQQGVSTEAFF
TRBJ1-1	NA	TRBV28	many	TGTGCCAGCATCTTCCAGGGCATAGCTTTCTTT	CASIFQGIAFF
TRBJ2-5	TRBD2	TRBV3-1	many	TGTGCCAGCAGCCAAGGACTAGCCAGGAAAGAGACCCAGTACTTC	CASSQGLARKETQYF
TRBJ2-5	NA	TRBV28	many	TGTGCCAGCAGTTTGGCAGCCAAGCAAGAGACCCAGTACTTC	CASSLAAKQETQYF
TRBJ1-2	NA	TRBV20-1	NA	TGCAGTGAGAGGGGGTCCAGTAACTATGGCTACACCTTC	CSERGSSNYGYTF
TRBJ1-2	TRBD1	TRBV19	NA	TGTGCCAGTAGTCAACTATGGACAGGACCCACTCCTAACTATGGCTACACCTTC	CASSQLWTGPTPNYGYTF
TRBJ1-5	NA	TRBV4-1	NA	TGCGCCAGCAGCCAAGATTTCACAGTTTATAGCAATCAGCCCCAGCATTTT	CASSQDFTVYSNQPQHF
TRBJ2-2	TRBD2	TRBV18	NA	TGTGCCAGCTCACCATATAGCGGGAGTTCCGGGGAGCTGTTTTTT	CASSPYSGSSGELFF
TRBJ2-2	TRBD1	TRBV20-1	many	TGCAGTGCCCCGGGGCGTGGACAGGGGAGAACCGGGGAGCTGTTTTTT	CSAPGRGQGRTGELFF
TRBJ2-7	NA	TRBV6-5	many	TGTGCCAGCAGTTACTCGATCAGGTCGGGGACGGACTCCTACGAGCAGTACTTC	CASSYSIRSGTDSYEQYF
TRBJ1-1	NA	TRBV20-1	many	TGCAGTGCAGACAAGCTTTATCCTGAAGCTTTCTTT	CSADKLYPEAFF
TRBJ2-3	TRBD1	TRBV6-1	NA	TGTGCCAGCAGTCCCTCCCCCGGACAGGGGAGGGGACGAGATACGCAGTATTTT	CASSPSPGQGRGRDTQYF
TRBJ2-5	TRBD2	TRBV27	few	TGTGCCACCCGCCGACTAGCGGAAGAGACCCAGTACTTC	CATRRLAEETQYF
TRBJ2-7	NA	TRBV3-1	NA	TGTGCCAGCAGCCAAGATATACACCGGAGCTCCTACGAGCAGTACTTC	CASSQDIHRSSYEQYF
TRBJ2-1	NA	TRBV19	many	TGTGCCAGTAGTATAAGTCTCAATGAGCAGTTCTTC	CASSISLNEQFF
TRBJ2-7	NA	TRBV3-1	few	TGTGCCAGCAGCCCCGGGACTCACGCGTACGAGCAGTACTTC	CASSPGTHAYEQYF